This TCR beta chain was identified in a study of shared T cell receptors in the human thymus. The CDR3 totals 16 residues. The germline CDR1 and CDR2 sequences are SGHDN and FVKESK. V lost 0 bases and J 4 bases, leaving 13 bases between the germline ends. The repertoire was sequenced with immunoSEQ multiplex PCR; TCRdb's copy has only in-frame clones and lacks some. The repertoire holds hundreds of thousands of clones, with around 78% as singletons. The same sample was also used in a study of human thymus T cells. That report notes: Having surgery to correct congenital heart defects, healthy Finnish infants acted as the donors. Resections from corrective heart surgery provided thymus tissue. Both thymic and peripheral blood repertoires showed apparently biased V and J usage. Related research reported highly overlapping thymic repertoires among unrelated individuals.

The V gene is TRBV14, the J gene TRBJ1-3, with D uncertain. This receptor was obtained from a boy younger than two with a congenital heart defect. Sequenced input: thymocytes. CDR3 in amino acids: CASSQDRLSRGNTIYF. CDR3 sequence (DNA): TGTGCCAGCAGCCAAGATAGACTTTCTCGGGGAAACACCATATATTTT.